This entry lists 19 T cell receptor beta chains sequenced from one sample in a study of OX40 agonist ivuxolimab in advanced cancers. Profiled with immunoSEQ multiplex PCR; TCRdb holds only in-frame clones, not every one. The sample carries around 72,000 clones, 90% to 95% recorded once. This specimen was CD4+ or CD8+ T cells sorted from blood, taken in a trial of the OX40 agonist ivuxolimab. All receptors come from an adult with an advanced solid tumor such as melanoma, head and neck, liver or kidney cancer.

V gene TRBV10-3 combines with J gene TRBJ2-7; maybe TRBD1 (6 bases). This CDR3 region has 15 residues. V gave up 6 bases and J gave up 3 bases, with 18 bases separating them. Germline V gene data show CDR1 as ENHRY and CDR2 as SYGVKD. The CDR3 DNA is TGTGCCATCAGCGCCCTTGCAGGGGCAGACTACGAGCAGTACTTC. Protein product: CAISALAGADYEQYF.

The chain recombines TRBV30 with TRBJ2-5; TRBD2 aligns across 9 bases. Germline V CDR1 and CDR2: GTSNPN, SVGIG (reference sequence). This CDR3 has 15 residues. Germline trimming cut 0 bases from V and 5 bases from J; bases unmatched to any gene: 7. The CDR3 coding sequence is TGTGCCTGGAGTGTAAAAGCGGGGGGTTGGGAGACCCAGTACTTC. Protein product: CAWSVKAGGWETQYF. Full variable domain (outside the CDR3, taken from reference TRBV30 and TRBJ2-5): SQTIHQWPATLVQPVGSPLSLECTVEGTSNPNLYWYRQAAGRGLQLLFYSVGIGQISSEVPQNLSASRPQDRQFILSSKKLLLSDSGFYLCAWSVKAGGWETQYFGPGTRLLVL.

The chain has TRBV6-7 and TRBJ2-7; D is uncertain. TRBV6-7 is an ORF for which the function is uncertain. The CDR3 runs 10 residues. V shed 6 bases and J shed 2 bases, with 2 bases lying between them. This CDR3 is CASRTYEQYF. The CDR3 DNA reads TGTGCCAGCAGGACCTACGAGCAGTACTTC.

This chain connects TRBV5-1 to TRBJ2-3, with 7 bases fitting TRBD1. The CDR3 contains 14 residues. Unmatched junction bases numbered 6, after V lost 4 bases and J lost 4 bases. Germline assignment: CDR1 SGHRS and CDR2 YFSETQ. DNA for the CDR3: TGCGCCAGCAGCAGCGGACAGGATCCAGATACGCAGTATTTT. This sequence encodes CASSSGQDPDTQYF.

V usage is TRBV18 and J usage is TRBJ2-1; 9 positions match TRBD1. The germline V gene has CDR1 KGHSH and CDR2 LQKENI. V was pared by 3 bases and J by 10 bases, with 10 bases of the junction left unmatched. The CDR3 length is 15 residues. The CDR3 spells CASSPVVTGGREQFF. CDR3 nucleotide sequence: TGTGCCAGCTCACCCGTGGTAACAGGGGGCAGGGAGCAGTTCTTC.

The CDR3: CASSSGQGQNEKLFF. The DNA for the CDR3 is TGTGCCAGCAGCTCCGGACAGGGCCAGAATGAAAAACTGTTTTTT. V and J are TRBV7-9 and TRBJ1-4, with 8 nucleotides matching TRBD1. The germline CDR1 and CDR2 sequences are SEHNR and FQNEAQ (reference sequence). This CDR3 is 15 amino acids long. After removal of 4 bases from V and 5 bases from J, the junction contained 6 bases not matched to a gene.

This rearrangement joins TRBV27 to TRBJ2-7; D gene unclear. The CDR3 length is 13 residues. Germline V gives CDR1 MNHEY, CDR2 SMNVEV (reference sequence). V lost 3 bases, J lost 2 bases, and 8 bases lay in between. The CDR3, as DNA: TGTGCCAGCAGTTTGAACGGCCCCTACGAGCAGTACTTC. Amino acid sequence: CASSLNGPYEQYF.

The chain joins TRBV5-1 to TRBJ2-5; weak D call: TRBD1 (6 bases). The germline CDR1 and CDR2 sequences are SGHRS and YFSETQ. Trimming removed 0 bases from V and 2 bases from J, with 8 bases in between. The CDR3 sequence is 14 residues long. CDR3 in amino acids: CASSLATGQETQYF. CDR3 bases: TGCGCCAGCAGCTTGGCCACAGGGCAAGAGACCCAGTACTTC.

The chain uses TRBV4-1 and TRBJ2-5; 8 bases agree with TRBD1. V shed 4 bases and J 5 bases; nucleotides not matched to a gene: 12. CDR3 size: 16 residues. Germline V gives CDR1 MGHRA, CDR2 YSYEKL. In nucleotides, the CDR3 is TGCGCCAGCAGCCCCGACAGGGGTTATCGTGGTGAGACCCAGTACTTC. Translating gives CASSPDRGYRGETQYF.

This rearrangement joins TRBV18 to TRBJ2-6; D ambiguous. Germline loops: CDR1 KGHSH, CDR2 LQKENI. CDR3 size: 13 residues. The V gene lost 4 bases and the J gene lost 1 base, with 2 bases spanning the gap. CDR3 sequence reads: CASSRSGANVLTF. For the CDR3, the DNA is TGTGCCAGCTCACGGTCTGGGGCCAACGTCCTGACTTTC.

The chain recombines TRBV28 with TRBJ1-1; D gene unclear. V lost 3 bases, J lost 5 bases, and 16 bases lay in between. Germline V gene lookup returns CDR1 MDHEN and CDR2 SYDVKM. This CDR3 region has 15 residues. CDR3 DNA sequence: TGTGCCAGCAGTTTCAGGAGGGCGATAGAAACTGAAGCTTTCTTT. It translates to CASSFRRAIETEAFF.

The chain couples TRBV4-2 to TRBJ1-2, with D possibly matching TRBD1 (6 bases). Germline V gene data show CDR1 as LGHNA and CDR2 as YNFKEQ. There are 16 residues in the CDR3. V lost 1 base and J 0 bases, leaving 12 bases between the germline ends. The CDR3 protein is CASSQGGQVANYGYTF. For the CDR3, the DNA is TGTGCCAGCAGCCAAGGGGGACAAGTAGCTAACTATGGCTACACCTTC.

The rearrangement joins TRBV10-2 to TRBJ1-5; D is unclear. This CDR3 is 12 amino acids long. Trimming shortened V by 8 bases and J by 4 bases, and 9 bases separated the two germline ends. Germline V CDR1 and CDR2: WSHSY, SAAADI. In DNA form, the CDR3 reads TGCGCCAGCGGAGCCCTGAATCAGCCCCAGCATTTT. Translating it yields CASGALNQPQHF.

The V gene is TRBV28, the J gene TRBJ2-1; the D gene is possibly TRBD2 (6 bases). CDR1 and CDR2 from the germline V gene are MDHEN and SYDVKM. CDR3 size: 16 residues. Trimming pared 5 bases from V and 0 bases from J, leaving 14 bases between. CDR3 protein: CASSNLREHSYNEQFF. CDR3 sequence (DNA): TGTGCCAGCAGTAATCTCCGGGAGCACTCCTACAATGAGCAGTTCTTC.

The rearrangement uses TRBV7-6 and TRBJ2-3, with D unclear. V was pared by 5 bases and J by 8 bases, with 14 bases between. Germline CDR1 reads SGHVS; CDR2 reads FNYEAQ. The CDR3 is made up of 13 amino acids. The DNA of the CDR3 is TGTGCCAGCAGCCCCGGGCCCATGGGTACGCAGTATTTT. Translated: CASSPGPMGTQYF.

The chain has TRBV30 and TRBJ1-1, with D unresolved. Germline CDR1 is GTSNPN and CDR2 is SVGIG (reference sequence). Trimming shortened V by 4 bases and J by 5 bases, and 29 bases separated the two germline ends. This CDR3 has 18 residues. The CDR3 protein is CAWTSADLKGLGWTEAFF. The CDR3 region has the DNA TGTGCCTGGACGTCTGCCGACCTCAAAGGTTTGGGATGGACTGAAGCTTTCTTT.

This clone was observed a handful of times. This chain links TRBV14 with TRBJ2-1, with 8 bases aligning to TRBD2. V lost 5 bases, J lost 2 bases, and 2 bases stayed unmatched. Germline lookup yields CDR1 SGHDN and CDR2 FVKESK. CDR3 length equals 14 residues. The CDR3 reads CASSKRGTYNEQFF. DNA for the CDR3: TGTGCCAGCAGCAAGCGGGGGACCTACAATGAGCAGTTCTTC.

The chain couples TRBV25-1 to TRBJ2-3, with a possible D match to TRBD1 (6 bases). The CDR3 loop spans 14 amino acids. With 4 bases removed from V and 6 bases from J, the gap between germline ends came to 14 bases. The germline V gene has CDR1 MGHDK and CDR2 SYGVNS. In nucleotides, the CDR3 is TGTGCCAGCAGTGGAGCTAATACAGGGGATACGCAGTATTTT. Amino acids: CASSGANTGDTQYF.

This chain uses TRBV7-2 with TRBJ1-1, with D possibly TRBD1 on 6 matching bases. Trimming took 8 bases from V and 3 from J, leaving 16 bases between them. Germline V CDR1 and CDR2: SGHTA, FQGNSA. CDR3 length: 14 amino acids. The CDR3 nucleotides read TGTGCCAGCGGCAGGGGCCGGCTGGACACTGAAGCTTTCTTT. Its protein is CASGRGRLDTEAFF.